This T cell receptor (beta chain) was found in a study of T cell changes during pregnancy in multiple sclerosis. V lost 4 bases and J 7 bases, leaving 10 bases between the germline ends. The CDR3 is made up of 12 amino acids. The germline gives CDR1 MNHEY, CDR2 SVGAGI. In this sample, this clone turned up a few times. TCRdb keeps only in-frame clones here, not all; method: immunoSEQ multiplex PCR. The data contain 35,000 to 45,000 clones, 85% to 90% of them singletons. The source was CD4+ T cells from peripheral blood mononuclear cells, collected in the first trimester of pregnancy. The receptor was derived from a female donor with multiple sclerosis, enrolled in a pregnancy study. This chain uses TRBV6-5 with TRBJ1-2, with a tentative D call TRBD1 (6 bases). CDR3 region: CASSLGQFGYTF. CDR3 nucleotides: TGTGCCAGCAGTTTAGGACAGTTTGGCTACACCTTC.